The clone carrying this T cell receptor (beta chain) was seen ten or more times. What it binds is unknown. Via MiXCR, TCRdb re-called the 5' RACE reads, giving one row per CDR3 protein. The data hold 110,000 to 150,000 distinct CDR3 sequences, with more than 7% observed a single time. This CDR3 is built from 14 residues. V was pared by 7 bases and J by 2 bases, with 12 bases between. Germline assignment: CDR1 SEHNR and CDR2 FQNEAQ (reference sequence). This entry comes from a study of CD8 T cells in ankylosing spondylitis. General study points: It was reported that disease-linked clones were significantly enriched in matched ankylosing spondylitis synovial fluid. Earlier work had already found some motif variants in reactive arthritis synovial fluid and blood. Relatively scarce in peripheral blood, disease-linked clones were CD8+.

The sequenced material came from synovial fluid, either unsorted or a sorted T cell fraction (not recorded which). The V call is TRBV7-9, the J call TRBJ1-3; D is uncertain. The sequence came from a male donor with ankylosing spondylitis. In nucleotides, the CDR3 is TGTGCCAGCAACCCAACACGGCCTGGAAACACCATATATTTT. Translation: CASNPTRPGNTIYF.